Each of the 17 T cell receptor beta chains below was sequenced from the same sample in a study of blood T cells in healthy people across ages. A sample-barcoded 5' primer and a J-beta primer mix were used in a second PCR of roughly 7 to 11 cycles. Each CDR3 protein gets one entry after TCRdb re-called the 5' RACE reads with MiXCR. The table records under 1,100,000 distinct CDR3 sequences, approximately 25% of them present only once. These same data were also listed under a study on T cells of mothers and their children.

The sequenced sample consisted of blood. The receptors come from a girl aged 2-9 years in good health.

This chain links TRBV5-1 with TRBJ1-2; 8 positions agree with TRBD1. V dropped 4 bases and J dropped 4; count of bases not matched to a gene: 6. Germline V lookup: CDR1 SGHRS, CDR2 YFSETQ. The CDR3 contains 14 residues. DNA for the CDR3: TGCGCCAGCAGCGAGGACAGGGCCATCTATGGCTACACCTTC. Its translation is CASSEDRAIYGYTF.

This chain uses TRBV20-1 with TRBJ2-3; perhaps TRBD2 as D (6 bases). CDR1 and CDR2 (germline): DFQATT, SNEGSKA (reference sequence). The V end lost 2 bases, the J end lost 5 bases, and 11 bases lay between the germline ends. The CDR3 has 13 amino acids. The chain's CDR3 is CSARKGGGDTQYF. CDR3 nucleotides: TGCAGTGCTAGAAAGGGAGGTGGAGATACGCAGTATTTT.

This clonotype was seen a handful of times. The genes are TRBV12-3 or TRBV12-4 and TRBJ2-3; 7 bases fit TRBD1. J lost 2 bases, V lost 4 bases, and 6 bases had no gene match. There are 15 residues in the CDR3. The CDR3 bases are TGTGCCAGCAGTTCCCGGGACAGCTACACAGATACGCAGTATTTT. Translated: CASSSRDSYTDTQYF.

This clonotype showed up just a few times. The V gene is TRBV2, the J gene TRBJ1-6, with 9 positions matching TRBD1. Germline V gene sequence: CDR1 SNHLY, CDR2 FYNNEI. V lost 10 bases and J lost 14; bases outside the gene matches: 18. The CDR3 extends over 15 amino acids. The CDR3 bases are TGTGCCACTAGGGAGGTGGGGACAGGGAGTGGAACCCTCCACTTT. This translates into CATREVGTGSGTLHF.

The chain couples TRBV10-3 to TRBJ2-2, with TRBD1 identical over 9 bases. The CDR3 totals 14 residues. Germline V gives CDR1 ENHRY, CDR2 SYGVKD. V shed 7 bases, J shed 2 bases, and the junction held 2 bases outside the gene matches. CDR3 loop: CAIKDRGNTGELFF. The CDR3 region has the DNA TGTGCCATCAAGGACAGGGGCAACACCGGGGAGCTGTTTTTT.

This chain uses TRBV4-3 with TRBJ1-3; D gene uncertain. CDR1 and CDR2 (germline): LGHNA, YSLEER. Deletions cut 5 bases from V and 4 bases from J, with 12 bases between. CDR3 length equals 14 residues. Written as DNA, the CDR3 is TGCGCCAGCAGCGATCCAAAGAGAGGAAACACCATATATTTT. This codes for CASSDPKRGNTIYF.

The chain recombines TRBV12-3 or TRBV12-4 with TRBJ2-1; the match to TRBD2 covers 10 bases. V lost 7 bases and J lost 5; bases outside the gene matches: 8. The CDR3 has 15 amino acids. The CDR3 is CASTVGLAVDNEQFF. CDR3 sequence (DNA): TGTGCCAGCACGGTAGGACTAGCGGTAGACAATGAGCAGTTCTTC.

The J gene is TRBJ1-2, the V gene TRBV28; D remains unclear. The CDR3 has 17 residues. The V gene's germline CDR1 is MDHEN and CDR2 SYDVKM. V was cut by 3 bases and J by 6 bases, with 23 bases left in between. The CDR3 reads CASSLNSFLPIGDGYTF. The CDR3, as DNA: TGTGCCAGCAGTTTGAACTCCTTCCTCCCTATTGGGGATGGCTACACCTTC.

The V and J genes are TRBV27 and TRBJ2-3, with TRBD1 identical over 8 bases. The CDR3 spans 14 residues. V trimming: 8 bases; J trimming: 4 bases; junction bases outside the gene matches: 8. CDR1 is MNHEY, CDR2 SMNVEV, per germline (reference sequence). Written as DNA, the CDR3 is TGTGCCAGCTATACAGGGGGGAAGGCAGATACGCAGTATTTT. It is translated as CASYTGGKADTQYF.

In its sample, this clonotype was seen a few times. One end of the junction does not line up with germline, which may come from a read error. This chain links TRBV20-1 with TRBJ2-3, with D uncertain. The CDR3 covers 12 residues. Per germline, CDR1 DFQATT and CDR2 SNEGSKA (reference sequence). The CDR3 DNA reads TGCAGTGCCAGAGCCCCGGGAGATACGCAGTATTTT. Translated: CSARAPGDTQYF.

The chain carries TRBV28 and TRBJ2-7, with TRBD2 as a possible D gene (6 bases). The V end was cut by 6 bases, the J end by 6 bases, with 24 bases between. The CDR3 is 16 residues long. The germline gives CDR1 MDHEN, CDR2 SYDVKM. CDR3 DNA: TGTGCCAGCAGCGCGGCCAGTGTCGGCGGGGATCTCGAGCAGTACTTC. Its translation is CASSAASVGGDLEQYF.

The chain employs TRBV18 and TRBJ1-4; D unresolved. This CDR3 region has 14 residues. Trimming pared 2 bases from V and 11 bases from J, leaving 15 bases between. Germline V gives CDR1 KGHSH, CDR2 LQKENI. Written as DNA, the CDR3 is TGTGCCAGCTCACCATCCGGGTCTGACGAGAAACTGTTTTTT. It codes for CASSPSGSDEKLFF.

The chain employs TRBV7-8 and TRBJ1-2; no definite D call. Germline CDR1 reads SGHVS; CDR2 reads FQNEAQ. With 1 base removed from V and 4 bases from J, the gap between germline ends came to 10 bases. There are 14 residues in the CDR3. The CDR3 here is CASSLGPASYGYTF. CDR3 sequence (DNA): TGTGCCAGCAGCTTAGGACCGGCCAGCTATGGCTACACCTTC.

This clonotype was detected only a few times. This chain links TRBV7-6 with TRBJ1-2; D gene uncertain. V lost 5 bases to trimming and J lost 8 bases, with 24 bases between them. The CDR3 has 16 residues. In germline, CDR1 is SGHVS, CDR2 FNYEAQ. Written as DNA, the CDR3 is TGTGCCAGCAGCGCCTGGAACGGGGAATACAAAGAGGGCTACACCTTC. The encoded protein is CASSAWNGEYKEGYTF.

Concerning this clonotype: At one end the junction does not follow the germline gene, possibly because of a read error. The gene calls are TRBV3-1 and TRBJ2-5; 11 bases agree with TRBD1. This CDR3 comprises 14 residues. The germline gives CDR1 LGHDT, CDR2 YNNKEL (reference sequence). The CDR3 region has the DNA TGTGCCAGCAGCCGGGGACAGGGGGATGAGACCCGGTACTTC. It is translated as CASSRGQGDETRYF.

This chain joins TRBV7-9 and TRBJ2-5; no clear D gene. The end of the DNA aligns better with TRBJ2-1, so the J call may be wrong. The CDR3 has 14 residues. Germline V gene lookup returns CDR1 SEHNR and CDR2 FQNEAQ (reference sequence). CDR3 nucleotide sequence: TGTGCCAGCAACGTTTTAAGGGCCCTCAATGAGCAGTTCTTC. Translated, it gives CASNVLRALNEQFF.

Here the CDR3 DNA reads TGCAGTGCTCCACTTCCAGGGGGCACTGAAGCTTTCTTT. The encoded protein is CSAPLPGGTEAFF. The J gene is TRBJ1-1, the V gene TRBV20-1, with 7 bases that match TRBD1. The CDR3 has 13 amino acids. CDR1 and CDR2 from the germline V gene are DFQATT and SNEGSKA (reference sequence). Losses at the gene ends were 5 bases for V and 4 bases for J; bases not matched to a gene: 7.